This record concerns one TCR beta chain sequence. The antigen is not known. This sample is part of a study of cytomegalovirus exposure and HLA in healthy donors. Study-wide context: Tens of millions of unique TCR sequences came from HLA-typed donors in an early release. Regarding the study as a whole: In a later analysis, specific HLA alleles were associated with around 17,000 TCR beta sequences at a 0.05 false discovery rate. According to the study, 160 or so TCR beta chains were cytomegalovirus-associated. 87-base-pair reads could not separate some V segments, including TRBV6-2 and TRBV6-3.

The CDR3 spans 16 residues. Germline loops: CDR1 KGHSH, CDR2 LQKENI. The V and J ends lost 3 bases and 9 bases, in that order; junction bases with no gene match: 8. The PCR contained 60 Vbeta and 13 Jbeta primers. Clones were sequenced by immunoSEQ multiplex PCR, and TCRdb holds only the in-frame ones, with some missing. The sample consists of fewer than 200,000 clones, 82% of them appearing once. J is TRBJ1-6 and V is TRBV18, with TRBD1 identical over 10 bases. This clonotype was obtained from a male donor in good health and CMV-seronegative. Input material: PBMCs. This chain's CDR3 is CASSPGTGAVFSPLHF. The CDR3, as DNA: TGTGCCAGCTCACCGGGGACAGGGGCGGTGTTTTCACCCCTCCACTTT. The full variable domain, rest sourced from reference TRBV18 and TRBJ1-6, is NAGVMQNPRHLVRRRGQEARLRCSPMKGHSHVYWYRQLPEEGLKFMVYLQKENIIDESGMPKERFSAEFPKEGPSILRIQQVVRGDSAAYFCASSPGTGAVFSPLHFGNGTRLTVT.